This T cell receptor beta chain was sequenced during a study of Graves' ophthalmopathy and Graves' hyperthyroidism (dated 2018 in TCRdb). Concerning the study at large: Peripheral blood was collected at initial diagnosis, before any treatment. TCR beta repertoire signatures were used to distinguish Graves' ophthalmopathy from Graves' hyperthyroidism and to predict progression to ophthalmopathy. In total, 135 blood samples were TCR-sequenced: around 42 ophthalmopathy, around 75 hyperthyroidism and some 17 hyperthyroidism-to-ophthalmopathy patients. To explore V-J signatures that distinguish ophthalmopathy from hyperthyroidism, a discovery set of under 110 patients was enrolled, made up of 43 with ophthalmopathy and roughly 57 with stable hyperthyroidism. The independent validation cohort included 18 to 20 hyperthyroidism patients plus 17 patients who later progressed from hyperthyroidism to ophthalmopathy. In six hyperthyroidism patients, the T-cell repertoire of thyroid tissue was compared with the T-cell repertoire of blood. Once sampling was done, hyperthyroidism patients were given methimazole at a starting dose of 30 mg daily, while ophthalmopathy patients were given high-dose intravenous methylprednisolone. The 95 to 100 discovery patients were randomly divided into training and test sets at a 7:3 ratio.

TCR beta CDR3 regions were amplified from RNA transcripts for repertoire sequencing. A first-round RT-PCR used HTBI primers with the Qiagen OneStep RT-PCR kit, followed by a second-round multiplex PCR, size selection and purification. Libraries were sequenced on an Illumina HiSeq2000 using paired-end 100 bp reads. Per the original workflow: SOAPnuke was used to process the reads, throwing out any read that had adapters, had uncalled bases, had a mean Phred below 15, or lacked an exact constant-primer or identifier match. COPE v1.2.5 was used to merge the high-quality paired reads. Each unique nucleotide sequence was treated as a clonotype, and MiTCR v1.1 was used to align the clonotypes to the IMGT TRB V, D and J references. The analysis was limited to V-J combinations with a frequency above 0.0001, which together covered 98% to 99.2% of repertoires. A TCR clonal expansion and chaos score per V-J combination was defined as the ratio of F50 clonal expansion to chaos observed in the TCRdist matrix. Welch's t-statistics and random forest were used to reduce features to about 14 V-J combinations, which were fed into a naive Bayes classifier. The similarity between thyroid and blood repertoires was quantified using the Morisita-Horn index. TCRdb passed the public sequencing reads through fastp at Q25 and MiXCR, retaining productive beta sequences. Merged by CDR3 protein, the rows form single entries marked with the most common genes and DNA. The V and J calls and clone size are TCRdb's, not the authors'. Present in this sample are over 500,000 distinct CDR3 sequences, 20% to 25% of which were seen just once. The top ten constitute about 6.6% of the sample.

Inclusive of the bounding cysteine and phenylalanine, the CDR3 is 16 residues long. Left in the record is the CDR3 DNA by itself, 48 bases read in frame from the first base. The germline V gene encodes CDR1 SGHRS and CDR2 YFSETQ. The V end loses 2 bases and the J end loses 1 base, and a stretch of 12 bases separates them. The research as a whole found: In validation, the model predicted ophthalmopathy progression with about 64% sensitivity and 72.22% specificity; roughly 12 predicted patients were CT-confirmed with GO in a median of approximately six months. The 13-signature model separated ophthalmopathy from stable hyperthyroidism with 85% to 90% sensitivity and approximately 83% specificity in cross-validation, and 80%/75% in the test set. Most expanded thyroid clonotypes with a frequency above 0.001 also appeared in blood, which suggests that blood repertoires may reflect the immune response in the thyroid. Sample size was not predetermined statistically, and investigators were not blinded to group allocation.

As concerns this clonotype: The antigen this receptor binds is unknown. No base quality information exists; no much larger clone differs at one position.

Stable hyperthyroidism was defined as no progression to ophthalmopathy within 18 months of follow-up. Hyperthyroidism patients were newly diagnosed, with disease duration under 2 months, and aged 18 to 65 years. Patients with other autoimmune diseases, uncontrolled infections, pregnancy or lactation were excluded from the study. Diagnosis relied on clinical symptoms, serum thyroxine, TRAb, thyroid ultrasound and orbital computed tomography. PBMCs were isolated from approximately 10 ml of fresh peripheral blood by Ficoll-Paque density gradient centrifugation. Total RNA was extracted using Trizol reagent, and RNA quality was checked on an Agilent 2100 Bioanalyzer.

The clonotype was recovered from a woman aged 18 to 35 with stable Graves' hyperthyroidism. Some clones in this sample may be carry-over from other donors' samples. Donor details come from another sample of the same person, matched by shared clones. Sequenced material: peripheral blood. The chain couples TRBV5-1 to TRBJ2-2; matching of 6 bases hints at TRBD1 as the D gene. In nucleotide form, the sequence is TGCGCCAGCAGCTTTACCGGGACAAAGAACACCGGGGAGCTGTTTTTT. Translation gives CASSFTGTKNTGELFF.